This T cell receptor beta chain was obtained from a study of immune evolution from preneoplasia to lung adenocarcinoma. Study findings and constraints: Compared with EGFR-mutant or double wild-type lesions, KRAS-mutant nodules were more clonal.

Patients had resection in Japan or China between about 2013 and 2017. Nucleic acids came from premalignant or tumor cells enriched by macro-dissection. Clones were read by immunoSEQ multiplex PCR, and TCRdb kept only the in-frame ones, dropping some. The data show 6,200 or so clones, with approximately 89% seen just once and approximately 5% held by the top ten. V lost 0 bases to trimming and J lost 7 bases; unmatched junction nucleotides: 6. The V gene's germline CDR1 is SGHRS and CDR2 YFSETQ. This CDR3 spans 14 amino acids. For this clone: Its antigen is as yet unknown.

Sequenced: FFPE invasive lung adenocarcinoma tissue. The V and J genes are TRBV5-1 and TRBJ2-7, with 8 bases aligning to TRBD2. The TCR was taken from a person between 50 and 69 years old with lung adenocarcinoma. The CDR3 DNA sequence: TGCGCCAGCAGCTTGGACGGGAGGGGAATGGAGCAGTACTTC. Encoded protein: CASSLDGRGMEQYF.